This T cell receptor (beta chain) came from a study of T cells in Graves' hyperthyroidism and ophthalmopathy. Overall study findings and caveats: Blood held most thyroid clonotypes expanded above 0.001 frequency.

The study left out patients who had uncontrolled infection, other autoimmune disease, pregnancy or lactation. Researchers amplified the TCR beta CDR3 regions from RNA transcripts. HTBI primers were the set used in a first-round RT-PCR of the TCR CDR3. TCRdb ran MiXCR on the multiplex PCR reads and lists one entry per CDR3 protein. The sample contains nearly 600,000 distinct CDR3 sequences, approximately 14% of which appear only once. This clonotype was seen a handful of times. Its specificity is unknown. The TCR comes from a woman under 30 with Graves' ophthalmopathy. Sequenced: blood.

The CDR3 bases are TGTGCCAGCAGCGAGGGGCCGGGGGCGGGAGAAAAACTGTTTTTT. Translation: CASSEGPGAGEKLFF. The rearrangement joins TRBV9 to TRBJ1-4; D might be TRBD1 (6 bases). CDR3 length: 15 residues. Trimming cost V 3 bases and J 8 bases, with 17 bases left between them. Germline values: CDR1 SGDLS, CDR2 YYNGEE. Filled out from reference TRBV9 and TRBJ1-4, the complete variable domain reads DSGVTQTPKHLITATGQRVTLRCSPRSGDLSVYWYQQSLDQGLQFLIQYYNGEERAKGNILERFSAQQFPDLHSELNLSSLELGDSALYFCASSEGPGAGEKLFFGSGTQLSVL.